The rows below give T cell receptor beta chains drawn from one sample of a study of chemoradiotherapy in HPV16-positive cancers. The assay was immunoSEQ multiplex PCR, and TCRdb's table has in-frame clones only and misses some. The sample gives about 5,000 clones, 85% to 95% of which show up once; 4.3% is in the top ten. The material was obtained from a patient who underwent chemoradiotherapy. The receptors were gathered from a human donor with HPV-associated anogenital cancer. Both conserved end residues are part of each CDR3. Clone size, where shown, is once, few, many, or a class for clones that have expanded.

>TRBV4-1|TRBJ2-2|.
CASSPLMNTGELFF
>TRBV19|TRBJ1-1|.
CASTTQGARRTEAFF
>TRBV30|TRBJ2-5|.
CAWSEQETQYF
>TRBV5-6|TRBJ1-1|.
CASSSRGRGNTEAFF
>TRBV4-1|TRBJ2-2|.
CASWGGRDTGELFF
>TRBV11-2|TRBJ1-2|.
CASSLEGNYGYTF
>TRBV7-6|TRBJ2-2|once
CASSLVSVGELFF
>TRBV9|TRBJ2-6|.
CASSVGIGANVLTF
>TRBV28|TRBJ2-7|.
CASSSDSERSYEQYF
>TRBV5-1|TRBJ1-1|few
CASSLWGVNTEAFF
>TRBV29-1|TRBJ1-2|.
CSVPAPGQGFGGYTF
>TRBV29-1|TRBJ2-7|.
CSYLSGGNYEQYF
>TRBV18|TRBJ1-1|once
CASSPRGGGSNTEAFF
>TRBV19|TRBJ1-5|few
CASSTGTAYSNQPQHF
>TRBV21-1|TRBJ2-3|.
CASSASTRTDTQYF
>TRBV30|TRBJ2-2|.
CAWNFGRGGINTGELFF
>TRBV10-3|TRBJ2-7|.
CAISDPSGGTYEQYF
>TRBV28|TRBJ1-2|.
CASSLSPLGLQGYTF
>TRBV6-5|TRBJ2-3|.
CASRPTWALKDTQYF
>TRBV18|TRBJ1-2|.
CASSRDRAAGYTF
>TRBV28|TRBJ1-1|.
CASSPITEAFF
>TRBV27|TRBJ1-1|.
CASSPTGQEVAFF
>TRBV5-4|TRBJ1-4|few
CASSDNRGINEKLFF
>TRBV6-6|TRBJ2-7|.
CASSGTGWLYEQYF
>TRBV2|TRBJ1-5|.
CASGGTEVWQPQHF
>TRBV7-3|TRBJ1-2|.
CASSYDQAGGYTF
>TRBV6-4|TRBJ2-3|.
CASSDSAESKDTQYF
>TRBV9|TRBJ2-3|.
CASSVFMGGETDTQYF
>TRBV29-1|TRBJ2-7|.
CSVTTGSEQYF
>TRBV28|TRBJ2-7|.
CATGPGQGIVYEQYF
>TRBV7-9|TRBJ2-2|.
CASSPGGGRNTGELFF
>TRBV7-6|TRBJ1-1|.
CASSAEGHTEAFF
>TRBV2|TRBJ1-3|.
CASMLSGNTIYF
>TRBV11-3|TRBJ2-1|.
CASSSRTSGSYNEQFF
>TRBV19|TRBJ1-2|.
CASSIPDRNYGYTF
>TRBV30|TRBJ2-3|.
CAWSTGGGTDTQYF
>TRBV7-9|TRBJ2-7|.
CASSRTGYEQYF
>TRBV9|TRBJ1-1|.
CASSVGQTNTEAFF
>TRBV19|TRBJ1-2|.
CASSIGDRPYGYTF
>TRBV19|TRBJ1-4|.
CASSPFGQVANEKLFF
>TRBV5-8|TRBJ1-5|.
CASRPTGNSNQPQHF
>TRBV7-2|TRBJ1-6|.
CASSRRRGDSPLHF
>TRBV10-3|TRBJ2-7|.
CAISESHRFRASYEQYF
>TRBV7-3|TRBJ2-3|.
CASSSSGGSTDTQYF
>TRBV13|TRBJ2-3|.
CASSTGTDTQYF
>TRBV7-8|TRBJ1-2|.
CASSSLLDGDYGYTF